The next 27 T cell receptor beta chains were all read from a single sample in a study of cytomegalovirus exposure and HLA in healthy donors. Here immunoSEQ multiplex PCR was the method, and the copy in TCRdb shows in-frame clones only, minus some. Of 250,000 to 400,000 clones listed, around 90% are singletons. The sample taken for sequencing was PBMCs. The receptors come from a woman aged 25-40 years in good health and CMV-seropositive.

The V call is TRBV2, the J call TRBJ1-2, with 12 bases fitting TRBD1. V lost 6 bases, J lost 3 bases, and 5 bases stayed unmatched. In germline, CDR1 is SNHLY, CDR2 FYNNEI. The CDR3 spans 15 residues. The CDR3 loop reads CASRLGQGAHYGYTF. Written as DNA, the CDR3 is TGTGCCAGCAGACTGGGACAGGGGGCTCACTATGGCTACACCTTC.

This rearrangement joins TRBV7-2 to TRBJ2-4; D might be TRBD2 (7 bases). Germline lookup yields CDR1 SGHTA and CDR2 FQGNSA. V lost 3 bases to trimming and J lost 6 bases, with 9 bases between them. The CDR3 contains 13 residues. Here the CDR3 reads CASSFRGANIQYF. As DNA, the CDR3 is TGTGCCAGCAGCTTCCGGGGGGCAAACATTCAGTACTTC.

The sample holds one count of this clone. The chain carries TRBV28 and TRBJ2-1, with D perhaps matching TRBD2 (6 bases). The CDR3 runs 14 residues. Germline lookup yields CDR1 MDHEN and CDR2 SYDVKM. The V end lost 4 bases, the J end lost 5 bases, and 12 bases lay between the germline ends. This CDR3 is CASSSTRGNNEQFF. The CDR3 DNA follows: TGTGCCAGCAGTTCTACCCGGGGGAACAATGAGCAGTTCTTC.

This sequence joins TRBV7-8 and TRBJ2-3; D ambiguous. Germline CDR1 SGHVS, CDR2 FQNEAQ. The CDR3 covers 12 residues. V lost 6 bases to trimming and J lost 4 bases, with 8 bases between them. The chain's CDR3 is CASRKNADTQYF. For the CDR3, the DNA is TGTGCCAGCAGAAAAAACGCAGATACGCAGTATTTT.

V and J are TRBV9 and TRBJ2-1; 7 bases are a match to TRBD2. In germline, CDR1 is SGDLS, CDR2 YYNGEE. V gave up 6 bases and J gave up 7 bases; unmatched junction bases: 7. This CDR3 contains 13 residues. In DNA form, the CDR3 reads TGTGCCAGCAAGGCGGGAGAAGGTAATGAGCAGTTCTTC. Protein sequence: CASKAGEGNEQFF.

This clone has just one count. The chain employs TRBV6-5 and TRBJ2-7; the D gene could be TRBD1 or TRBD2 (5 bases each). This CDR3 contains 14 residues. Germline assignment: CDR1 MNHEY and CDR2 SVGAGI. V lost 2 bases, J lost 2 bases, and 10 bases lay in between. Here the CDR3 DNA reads TGTGCCAGCAGTTACGGGGACGGACCCTACGAGCAGTACTTC. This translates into CASSYGDGPYEQYF.

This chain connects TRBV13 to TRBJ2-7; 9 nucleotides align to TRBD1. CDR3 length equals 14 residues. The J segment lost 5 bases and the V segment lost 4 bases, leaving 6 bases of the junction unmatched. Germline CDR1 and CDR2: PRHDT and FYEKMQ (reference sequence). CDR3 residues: CASSSGQGSHEQYF. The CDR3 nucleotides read TGTGCCAGCAGCTCAGGACAGGGGAGTCACGAGCAGTACTTC.

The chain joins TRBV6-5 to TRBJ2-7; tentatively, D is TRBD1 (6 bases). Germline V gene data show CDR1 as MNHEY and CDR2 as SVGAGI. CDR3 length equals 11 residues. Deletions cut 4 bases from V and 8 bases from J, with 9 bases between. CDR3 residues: CASSFGQKQYF. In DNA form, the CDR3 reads TGTGCCAGCAGTTTCGGACAGAAGCAGTACTTC.

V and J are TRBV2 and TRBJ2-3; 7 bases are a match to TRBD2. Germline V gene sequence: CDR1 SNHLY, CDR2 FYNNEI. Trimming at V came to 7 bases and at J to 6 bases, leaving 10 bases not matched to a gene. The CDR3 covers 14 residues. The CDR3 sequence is CASKGRALPDTQYF. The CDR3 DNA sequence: TGTGCCAGCAAGGGGAGGGCACTCCCGGATACGCAGTATTTT. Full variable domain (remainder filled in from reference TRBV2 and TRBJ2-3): EPEVTQTPSHQVTQMGQEVILRCVPISNHLYFYWYRQILGQKVEFLVSFYNNEISEKSEIFDDQFSVERPDGSNFTLKIRSTKLEDSAMYFCASKGRALPDTQYFGPGTRLTVL.

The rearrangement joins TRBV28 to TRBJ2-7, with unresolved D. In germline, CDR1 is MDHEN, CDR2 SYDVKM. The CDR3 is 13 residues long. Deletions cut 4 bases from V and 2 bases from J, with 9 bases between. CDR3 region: CASSSPVPYEQYF. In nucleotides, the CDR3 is TGTGCCAGCAGTTCACCAGTACCCTACGAGCAGTACTTC.

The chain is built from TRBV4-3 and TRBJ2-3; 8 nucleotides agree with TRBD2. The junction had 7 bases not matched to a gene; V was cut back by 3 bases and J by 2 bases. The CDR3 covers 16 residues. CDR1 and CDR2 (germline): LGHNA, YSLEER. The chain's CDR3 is CASSHSSGSYTDTQYF. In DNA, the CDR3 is TGCGCCAGCAGCCATTCTAGCGGGTCCTACACAGATACGCAGTATTTT.

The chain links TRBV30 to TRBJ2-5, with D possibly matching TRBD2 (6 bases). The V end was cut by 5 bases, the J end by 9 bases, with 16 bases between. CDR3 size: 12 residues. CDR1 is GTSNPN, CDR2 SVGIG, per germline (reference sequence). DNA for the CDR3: TGTGCCTGGGGACTATTCGATGCGGCCCAGTACTTC. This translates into CAWGLFDAAQYF. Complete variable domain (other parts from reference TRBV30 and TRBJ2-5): SQTIHQWPATLVQPVGSPLSLECTVEGTSNPNLYWYRQAAGRGLQLLFYSVGIGQISSEVPQNLSASRPQDRQFILSSKKLLLSDSGFYLCAWGLFDAAQYFGPGTRLLVL.

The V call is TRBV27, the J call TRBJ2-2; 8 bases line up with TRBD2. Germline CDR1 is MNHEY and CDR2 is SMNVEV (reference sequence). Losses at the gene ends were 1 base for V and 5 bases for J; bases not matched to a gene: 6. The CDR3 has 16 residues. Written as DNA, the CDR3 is TGTGCCAGCAGTTTATATGCAGCGGGAGTTACCGGGGAGCTGTTTTTT. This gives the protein CASSLYAAGVTGELFF.

Here the CDR3 DNA reads TGTGCCAGCAGTGCAAGATATTGGGACACAGATACGCAGTATTTT. Amino acid sequence: CASSARYWDTDTQYF. The V call is TRBV9, the J call TRBJ2-3; D is ambiguous. The CDR3 is made up of 15 amino acids. Between the trimmed V and J ends, which lost 5 bases and 2 bases, there was a span of 15 bases. CDR1 is SGDLS, CDR2 YYNGEE, per germline.

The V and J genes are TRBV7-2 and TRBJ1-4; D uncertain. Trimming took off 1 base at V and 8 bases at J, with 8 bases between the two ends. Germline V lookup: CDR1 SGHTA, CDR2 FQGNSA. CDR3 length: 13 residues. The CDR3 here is CASSLVRREKLFF. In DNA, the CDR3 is TGTGCCAGCAGCTTAGTTCGCAGGGAAAAACTGTTTTTT.

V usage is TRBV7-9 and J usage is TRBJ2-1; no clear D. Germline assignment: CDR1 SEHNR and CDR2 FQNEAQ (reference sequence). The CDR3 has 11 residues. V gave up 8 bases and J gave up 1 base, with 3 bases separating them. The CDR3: CASQSYNEQFF. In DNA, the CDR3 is TGTGCCAGCCAATCCTACAATGAGCAGTTCTTC.

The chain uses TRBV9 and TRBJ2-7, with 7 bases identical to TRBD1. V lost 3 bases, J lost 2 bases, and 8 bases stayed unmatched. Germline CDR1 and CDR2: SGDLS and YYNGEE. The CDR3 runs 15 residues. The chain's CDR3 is CASSDRDSLTYEQYF. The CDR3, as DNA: TGTGCCAGCAGCGACCGGGACAGCTTAACCTACGAGCAGTACTTC. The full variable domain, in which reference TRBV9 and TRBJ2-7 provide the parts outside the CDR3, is DSGVTQTPKHLITATGQRVTLRCSPRSGDLSVYWYQQSLDQGLQFLIQYYNGEERAKGNILERFSAQQFPDLHSELNLSSLELGDSALYFCASSDRDSLTYEQYFGPGTRLTVT.

This CDR3 is CAWSVRQGIATNEKLFF. CDR3 bases: TGTGCCTGGAGTGTACGACAGGGGATTGCAACTAATGAAAAACTGTTTTTT. The rearrangement links TRBV30 to TRBJ1-4; 8 bases are a match to TRBD1. With 0 bases clipped from V and 0 bases from J, the junction kept 6 bases outside the gene matches. Germline V gives CDR1 GTSNPN, CDR2 SVGIG (reference sequence). This CDR3 has 17 residues. The full variable domain, its missing parts supplied by reference TRBV30 and TRBJ1-4, is SQTIHQWPATLVQPVGSPLSLECTVEGTSNPNLYWYRQAAGRGLQLLFYSVGIGQISSEVPQNLSASRPQDRQFILSSKKLLLSDSGFYLCAWSVRQGIATNEKLFFGSGTQLSVL.

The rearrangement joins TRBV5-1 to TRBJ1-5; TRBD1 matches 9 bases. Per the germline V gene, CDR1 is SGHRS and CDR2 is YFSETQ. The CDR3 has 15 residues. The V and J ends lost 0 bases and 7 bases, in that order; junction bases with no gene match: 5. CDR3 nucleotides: TGCGCCAGCAGCTTGGAAACAGGGGGCGGACAGCCCCAGCATTTT. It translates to CASSLETGGGQPQHF. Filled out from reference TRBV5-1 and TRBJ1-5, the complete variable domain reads KAGVTQTPRYLIKTRGQQVTLSCSPISGHRSVSWYQQTPGQGLQFLFEYFSETQRNKGNFPGRFSGRQFSNSRSEMNVSTLELGDSALYLCASSLETGGGQPQHFGDGTRLSIL.

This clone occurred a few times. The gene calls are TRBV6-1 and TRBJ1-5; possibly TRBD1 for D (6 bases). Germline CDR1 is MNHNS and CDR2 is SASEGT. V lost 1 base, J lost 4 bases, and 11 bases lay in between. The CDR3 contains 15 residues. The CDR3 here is CASSEGVGGNQPQHF. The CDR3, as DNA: TGTGCCAGCAGTGAAGGGGTAGGGGGGAATCAGCCCCAGCATTTT.

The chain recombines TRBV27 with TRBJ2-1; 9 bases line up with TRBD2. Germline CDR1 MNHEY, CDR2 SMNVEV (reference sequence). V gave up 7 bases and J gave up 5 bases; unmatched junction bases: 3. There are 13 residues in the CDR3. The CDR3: CASMPSGNNEQFF. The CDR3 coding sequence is TGTGCCAGCATGCCTAGCGGGAACAATGAGCAGTTCTTC.

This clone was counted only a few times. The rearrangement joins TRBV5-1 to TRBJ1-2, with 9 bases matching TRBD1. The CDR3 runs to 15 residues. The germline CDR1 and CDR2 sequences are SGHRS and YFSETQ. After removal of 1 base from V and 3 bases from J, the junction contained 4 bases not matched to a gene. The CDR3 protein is CASSLTGGGDYGYTF. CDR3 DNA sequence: TGCGCCAGCAGCTTGACAGGGGGCGGGGACTATGGCTACACCTTC.

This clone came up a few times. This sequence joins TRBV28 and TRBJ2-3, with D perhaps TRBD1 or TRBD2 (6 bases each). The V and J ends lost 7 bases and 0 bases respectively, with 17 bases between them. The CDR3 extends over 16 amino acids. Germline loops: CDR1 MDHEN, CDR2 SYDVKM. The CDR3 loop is CASNRARGGSTDTQYF. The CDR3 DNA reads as TGTGCCAGCAACCGAGCCAGGGGAGGTAGCACAGATACGCAGTATTTT.

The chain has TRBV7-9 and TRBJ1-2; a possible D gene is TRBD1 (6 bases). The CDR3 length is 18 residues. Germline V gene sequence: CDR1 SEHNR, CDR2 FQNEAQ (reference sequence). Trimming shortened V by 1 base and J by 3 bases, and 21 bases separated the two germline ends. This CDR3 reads CASSLVTVELRGDYGYTF. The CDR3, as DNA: TGTGCCAGCAGCTTAGTGACGGTTGAATTGAGGGGGGACTATGGCTACACCTTC.

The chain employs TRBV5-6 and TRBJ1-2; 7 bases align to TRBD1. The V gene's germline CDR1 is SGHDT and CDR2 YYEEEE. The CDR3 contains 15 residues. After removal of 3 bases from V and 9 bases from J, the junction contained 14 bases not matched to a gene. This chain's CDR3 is CASSSIQGRPGSYTF. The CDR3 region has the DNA TGTGCCAGCAGCTCCATACAGGGGAGGCCCGGAAGCTACACCTTC.

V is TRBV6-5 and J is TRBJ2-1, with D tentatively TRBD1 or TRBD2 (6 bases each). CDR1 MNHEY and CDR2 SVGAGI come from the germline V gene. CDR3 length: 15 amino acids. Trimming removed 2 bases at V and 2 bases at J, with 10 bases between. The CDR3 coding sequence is TGTGCCAGCAGTTACGGTGGGGGGCCCTACAATGAGCAGTTCTTC. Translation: CASSYGGGPYNEQFF.

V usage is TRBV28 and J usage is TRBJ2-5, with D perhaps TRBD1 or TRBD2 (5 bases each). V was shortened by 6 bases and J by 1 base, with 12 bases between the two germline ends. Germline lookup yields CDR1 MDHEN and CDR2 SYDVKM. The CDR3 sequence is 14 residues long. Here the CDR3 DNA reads TGTGCCAGCAGACCGGGGACGGTCCAAGAGACCCAGTACTTC. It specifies CASRPGTVQETQYF.